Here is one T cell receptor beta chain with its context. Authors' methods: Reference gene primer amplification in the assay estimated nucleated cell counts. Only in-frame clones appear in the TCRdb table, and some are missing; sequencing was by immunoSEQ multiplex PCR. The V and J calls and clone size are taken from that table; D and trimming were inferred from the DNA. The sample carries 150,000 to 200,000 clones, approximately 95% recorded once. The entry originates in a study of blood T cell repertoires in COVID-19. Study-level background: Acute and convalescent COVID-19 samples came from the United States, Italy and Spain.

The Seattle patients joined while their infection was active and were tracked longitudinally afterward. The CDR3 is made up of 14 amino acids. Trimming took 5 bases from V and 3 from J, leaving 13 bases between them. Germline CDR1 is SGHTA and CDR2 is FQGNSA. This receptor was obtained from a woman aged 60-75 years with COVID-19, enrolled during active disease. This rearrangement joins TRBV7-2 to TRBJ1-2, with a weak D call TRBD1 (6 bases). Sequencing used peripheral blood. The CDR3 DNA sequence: TGTGCCAGCAGCCGCCGGACAGTTTACTATGGCTACACCTTC. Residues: CASSRRTVYYGYTF.